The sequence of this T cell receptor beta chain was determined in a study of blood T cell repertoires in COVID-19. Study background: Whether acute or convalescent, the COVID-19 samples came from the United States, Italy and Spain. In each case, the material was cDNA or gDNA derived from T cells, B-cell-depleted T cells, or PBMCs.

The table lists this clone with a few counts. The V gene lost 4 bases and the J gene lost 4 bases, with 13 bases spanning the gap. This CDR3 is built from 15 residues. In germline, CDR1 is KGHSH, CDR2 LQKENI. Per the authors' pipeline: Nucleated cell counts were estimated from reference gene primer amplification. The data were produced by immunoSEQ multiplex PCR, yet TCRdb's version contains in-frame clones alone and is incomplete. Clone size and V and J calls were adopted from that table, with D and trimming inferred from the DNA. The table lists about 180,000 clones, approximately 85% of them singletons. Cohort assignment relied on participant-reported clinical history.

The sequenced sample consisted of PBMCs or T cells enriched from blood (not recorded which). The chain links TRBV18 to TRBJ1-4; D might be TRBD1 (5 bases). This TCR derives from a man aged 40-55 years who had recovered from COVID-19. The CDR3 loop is CASSLPTELNEKLFF. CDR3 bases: TGTGCCAGCTCACTCCCGACAGAACTTAATGAAAAACTGTTTTTT.